This TCR beta chain appears in the sequencing data of a study of blood T cell repertoires in COVID-19. Study in general: PBMCs, B-cell-depleted T cells, or T cells were the source of the cDNA or gDNA that made up the material.

TCRdb's table, derived via immunoSEQ multiplex PCR, lists solely in-frame clones and lacks some. The sample shows about 90,000 clones, around 72% of them seen only once. The length of the CDR3 is 11 residues. The germline gives CDR1 LGHDT, CDR2 YNNKEL (reference sequence). Trimming cost V 3 bases and J 4 bases, with 3 bases left between them. This chain joins TRBV3-1 (or the pseudogene TRBV3-2) and TRBJ1-1, with D hard to call. Sequencing used peripheral blood. This TCR was recovered from a woman older than 75 with acute or convalescent COVID-19. The CDR3, as DNA: TGTGCCAGCAGCCACGGCACTGAAGCTTTCTTT. Amino acid sequence: CASSHGTEAFF.